The rows below give T cell receptor beta chains drawn from one sample of a study of blood T cell dynamics during melanoma immunotherapy. Clones were read by immunoSEQ multiplex PCR, and TCRdb kept only the in-frame ones, dropping some. The sample has some 2,500 clones, around 88% seen once. Sample: blood, taken from a patient treated with checkpoint blockade. The receptors were gathered from a human donor with melanoma. Each CDR3 is given without its conserved first and last residue. Each record gives: clone size, CDR3 length, V gene, CDR3 protein. Not all rows give a size; the values are once, few, many and, for expanded clones, a class.

abundance: once; len: 15; v_gene: TRBV15; CDR3aa: ATSKRDRVGGIYEQY
abundance: .; len: 11; v_gene: TRBV6-1; CDR3aa: ASRKNRIYEQY
abundance: .; len: 13; v_gene: TRBV15; CDR3aa: ATSRNKGQGTEAF
abundance: .; len: 11; v_gene: TRBV2; CDR3aa: ASSRQGSEEQF
abundance: .; len: 12; v_gene: TRBV5-1; CDR3aa: ASSLDFTNYGYT
abundance: few; len: 11; v_gene: TRBV27; CDR3aa: ASSFAGNQPQH
abundance: once; len: 9; v_gene: TRBV20-1; CDR3aa: SAIGGQAQF
abundance: few; len: 10; v_gene: TRBV18; CDR3aa: ASAFGTGELF
abundance: .; len: 13; v_gene: TRBV5-1; CDR3aa: ASSLGPEVAGELF
abundance: .; len: 12; v_gene: TRBV18; CDR3aa: ASSPAELNTEAF
abundance: few; len: 13; v_gene: TRBV7-9; CDR3aa: ASSHNTGSLYGYT
abundance: .; len: 12; v_gene: TRBV28; CDR3aa: ASFQGPPRDGYT
abundance: .; len: 12; v_gene: TRBV27; CDR3aa: ASRSIRGVYEQY
abundance: .; len: 14; v_gene: TRBV7-2; CDR3aa: ASRTEGGASKNIQY
abundance: .; len: 12; v_gene: TRBV5-5; CDR3aa: ASSLGLVEETQY
abundance: .; len: 12; v_gene: TRBV5-1; CDR3aa: ASSGKGGADTQY
abundance: .; len: 11; v_gene: TRBV29-1; CDR3aa: SVLQLGADTQY
abundance: .; len: 13; v_gene: TRBV7-9; CDR3aa: ASSPTLSTATEAF
abundance: .; len: 13; v_gene: TRBV7-2; CDR3aa: ASSPPGRSTDTQY
abundance: .; len: 11; v_gene: TRBV2; CDR3aa: ASSAPDQVRAF
abundance: .; len: 13; v_gene: TRBV14; CDR3aa: ASSLGASSYNEQF
abundance: .; len: 9; v_gene: TRBV10-2; CDR3aa: ASLAVSEQY
abundance: once; len: 13; v_gene: TRBV5-1; CDR3aa: ASSLGTEAGYEQY
abundance: .; len: 11; v_gene: TRBV19; CDR3aa: ASSIGPGNEQF
abundance: .; len: 11; v_gene: TRBV28; CDR3aa: ASIYRDVQPQH
abundance: once; len: 9; v_gene: TRBV30; CDR3aa: ALGRYNEQF
abundance: .; len: 14; v_gene: TRBV21-1; CDR3aa: ASRVGGQGEEETQY
abundance: .; len: 13; v_gene: TRBV5-1; CDR3aa: ASSNVSGRKVRAV
abundance: .; len: 13; v_gene: TRBV5-4; CDR3aa: ASSQEGTAKNIQY
abundance: .; len: 15; v_gene: TRBV4-1; CDR3aa: ASSQGGTRGRRETQY
abundance: .; len: 14; v_gene: TRBV11-3; CDR3aa: ASSHRDRGSGNTIY
abundance: .; len: 13; v_gene: TRBV4-1; CDR3aa: ASSQDQRYQETQY
abundance: .; len: 13; v_gene: TRBV7-9; CDR3aa: ASSLRGLAGGWQF
abundance: .; len: 12; v_gene: TRBV7-2; CDR3aa: ASSSWGGNTEAF
abundance: .; len: 7; v_gene: TRBV6-9; CDR3aa: ANPGIQY
abundance: .; len: 15; v_gene: TRBV11-3; CDR3aa: ASSVGQGSSYNSPLH
abundance: .; len: 12; v_gene: TRBV4-3; CDR3aa: ASSQDPGNQPQH
abundance: .; len: 10; v_gene: TRBV10-2; CDR3aa: ASSGQGGGYT
abundance: .; len: 13; v_gene: TRBV10-3; CDR3aa: AISETGRANYGYT
abundance: once; len: 14; v_gene: TRBV7-8; CDR3aa: ASSPRRGSSGNTIY
abundance: .; len: 13; v_gene: TRBV18; CDR3aa: ASSPGSLAKNIQY